A single sample gave rise to the 3 T cell receptor beta chains below, sequenced in a study of identical twins. TCRdb used MiXCR to reprocess the 5' RACE reads, holding one entry per CDR3 protein. The table has hundreds of thousands of distinct CDR3 sequences, 15% to 20% seen once. These data were also reused for a study on T cells expressing NK-cell markers.

Sequencing used PBMCs. The origin of the receptors is a woman aged 18-29 years in good health.

This chain connects TRBV20-1 to TRBJ2-4; D uncertain. Between the trimmed V and J ends, which lost 2 bases and 1 base, there was a span of 18 bases. The CDR3 spans 17 residues. Germline V gene sequence: CDR1 DFQATT, CDR2 SNEGSKA (reference sequence). CDR3: CSARIHSTRLAKNIQYF. The CDR3 DNA sequence: TGCAGTGCTAGAATCCACTCGACCCGGCTGGCCAAAAACATTCAGTACTTC.

The CDR3 is CASSTSAGETQYF. The CDR3 DNA sequence: TGTGCCAGCAGCACCTCGGCGGGGGAGACCCAGTACTTC. This chain connects TRBV7-9 to TRBJ2-5; TRBD2 might be the D (6 bases). The CDR3 spans 13 residues. With 5 bases removed from V and 5 bases from J, the gap between germline ends came to 12 bases. CDR1 and CDR2 (germline): SEHNR, FQNEAQ (reference sequence).

This clonotype came up once. Germline and junction disagree at one end, which may indicate a read error. V gene TRBV15 combines with J gene TRBJ2-1, with a tentative D call TRBD2 (5 bases). CDR1 and CDR2 (germline): LNHNV, YYDKDF (reference sequence). This CDR3 is built from 15 residues. Written as DNA, the CDR3 is TGTGCCACCGGCAGAGTGGGCTCCGTCAGCGGTGAGCAGTTCTTC. Its protein product is CATGRVGSVSGEQFF.